The TCR beta chain under discussion was sequenced for a study of OX40 agonist ivuxolimab in advanced cancers. Assay: immunoSEQ multiplex PCR; the TCRdb copy retains only in-frame clones and omits some. The profile shows 80,000 to 90,000 clones, about 86% of them singletons. Study outcomes and limitations: No antigen was identified for the clonally expanded peripheral T cells.

V was trimmed by 3 bases and J by 5 bases, leaving 16 bases between them. The CDR3 sequence is 15 residues long. The germline gives CDR1 SGHVS, CDR2 FNYEAQ. Concerning this clone: Its cognate antigen is unknown.

The TCR originated in an adult with an advanced solid tumor such as melanoma, head and neck, liver or kidney cancer. The V gene is TRBV7-6, the J gene TRBJ2-5; tentatively, D is TRBD1 or TRBD2 (6 bases each). The sample in question was CD4+ or CD8+ T cells sorted from blood, obtained in a trial of the OX40 agonist ivuxolimab. The CDR3 loop reads CASSLYERGRETQYF. As DNA, the CDR3 is TGTGCCAGCAGCTTGTATGAGAGGGGGAGGGAGACCCAGTACTTC.